The 20 T cell receptor beta chains given below trace back to one sample, sequenced in a study of blood T cell repertoires in COVID-19. Profiling relied on immunoSEQ multiplex PCR, and the TCRdb table lists in-frame clones only, not all of them. The sample has about 310,000 clones, approximately 87% seen once. Sequencing input: peripheral blood. These receptors were collected from a woman in her forties or fifties who had recovered from COVID-19.

The chain joins TRBV28 to TRBJ2-6, with 11 positions matching TRBD1. This CDR3 comprises 17 residues. In germline, CDR1 is MDHEN, CDR2 SYDVKM. Unmatched junction bases numbered 4, after V lost 5 bases and J lost 1 base. CDR3 amino acids: CASSRRDRGSGANVLTF. CDR3 bases: TGTGCCAGCAGTCGCCGGGACAGGGGGTCTGGGGCCAACGTCCTGACTTTC.

The rearrangement uses TRBV19 and TRBJ1-5; possible D gene TRBD1, 6 bases. V shed 5 bases and J shed 0 bases, with 11 bases lying between them. CDR1 and CDR2 (germline): LNHDA, SQIVND (reference sequence). This CDR3 contains 15 residues. For the CDR3, the DNA is TGTGCCAGTAGTCAACAGGGTTATAGCAATCAGCCCCAGCATTTT. This codes for CASSQQGYSNQPQHF.

V and J are TRBV19 and TRBJ1-6; TRBD1 matches at 8 bases. Germline values: CDR1 LNHDA, CDR2 SQIVND (reference sequence). The CDR3 runs 15 residues. Trimming took 7 bases from V and 2 from J; bases not matched to a gene: 4. Here the CDR3 reads CASTTGDAYNSPLHF. As DNA, the CDR3 is TGTGCCAGTACGACAGGGGACGCCTATAATTCACCCCTCCACTTT.

The chain employs TRBV2 and TRBJ2-7, with a possible D match to TRBD2 (6 bases). Trimming pared 7 bases from V and 4 bases from J, leaving 14 bases between. The germline CDR1 and CDR2 sequences are SNHLY and FYNNEI. CDR3 length: 13 residues. The CDR3 DNA follows: TGTGCCAGCATGGCGGGAACTCTTTACGAGCAGTACTTC. Translation gives CASMAGTLYEQYF. Full variable domain (rest looked up from reference TRBV2 and TRBJ2-7): EPEVTQTPSHQVTQMGQEVILRCVPISNHLYFYWYRQILGQKVEFLVSFYNNEISEKSEIFDDQFSVERPDGSNFTLKIRSTKLEDSAMYFCASMAGTLYEQYFGPGTRLTVT.

This chain links TRBV28 with TRBJ2-1; 8 positions match TRBD2. Germline trimming cut 0 bases from V and 6 bases from J; bases unmatched to any gene: 4. Germline-derived CDR1 and CDR2 are MDHEN and SYDVKM. CDR3 length: 15 residues. The DNA for the CDR3 is TGTGCCAGCAGTTTATGGGCGGCGGGGGGCAATGAGCAGTTCTTC. It codes for CASSLWAAGGNEQFF. Complete variable domain (other parts from reference TRBV28 and TRBJ2-1): DVKVTQSSRYLVKRTGEKVFLECVQDMDHENMFWYRQDPGLGLRLIYFSYDVKMKEKGDIPEGYSVSREKKERFSLILESASTNQTSMYLCASSLWAAGGNEQFFGPGTRLTVL.

The chain combines TRBV19 with TRBJ1-1; 9 bases fit TRBD1. The junction had 4 bases not matched to a gene; V was cut back by 4 bases and J by 4 bases. The CDR3 consists of 14 residues. The germline gives CDR1 LNHDA, CDR2 SQIVND (reference sequence). In DNA form, the CDR3 reads TGTGCCAGTAGTACGACAGGGGGAGGCACTGAAGCTTTCTTT. It specifies CASSTTGGGTEAFF.

The chain carries TRBV7-3 and TRBJ2-1, with TRBD2 matching 11 bases. The CDR3 is made up of 14 amino acids. V lost 5 bases, J lost 8 bases, and 5 bases stayed unmatched. In germline, CDR1 is SGHTA, CDR2 FQGTGA. This CDR3 reads CASSVAGGPDEQFF. The CDR3 bases are TGTGCCAGCAGCGTAGCGGGAGGGCCTGATGAGCAGTTCTTC.

The count of this clone is one. The rearrangement links TRBV27 to TRBJ2-1, with D maybe TRBD2 (6 bases). With 5 bases removed from V and 6 bases from J, the gap between germline ends came to 23 bases. This CDR3 is built from 17 residues. CDR1 and CDR2 from the germline V gene are MNHEY and SMNVEV (reference sequence). The CDR3 protein is CASSPLGNGGESNEQFF. The CDR3 DNA follows: TGTGCCAGCAGTCCCCTGGGAAACGGGGGAGAGAGCAATGAGCAGTTCTTC.

V usage is TRBV28 and J usage is TRBJ1-5; 7 positions match TRBD1. Germline-derived CDR1 and CDR2 are MDHEN and SYDVKM. V trimming: 3 bases; J trimming: 0 bases; junction bases outside the gene matches: 8. CDR3 length: 17 amino acids. The CDR3 spells CASSFSGTAHSNQPQHF. CDR3 nucleotides: TGTGCCAGCAGTTTCTCCGGGACAGCCCATAGCAATCAGCCCCAGCATTTT.

There are many counts of this clone. The chain joins TRBV24-1 to TRBJ2-1, with TRBD2 matching 10 bases. Germline CDR1 is KGHDR and CDR2 is SFDVKD. This CDR3 has 16 amino acids. After removal of 5 bases from V and 6 bases from J, the junction contained 9 bases not matched to a gene. The CDR3: CATSGSRLAGRNEQFF. The CDR3 DNA sequence: TGTGCCACCAGTGGTTCTCGACTAGCGGGTCGCAATGAGCAGTTCTTC.

This sequence joins TRBV7-2 and TRBJ2-3; TRBD1 is a possible D gene (5 bases). Trimming removed 3 bases at V and 1 base at J, with 11 bases between. Germline V CDR1 and CDR2: SGHTA, FQGNSA. There are 15 residues in the CDR3. This CDR3 reads CASSLTDIRTDTQYF. CDR3 DNA: TGTGCCAGCAGCTTGACAGATATACGCACAGATACGCAGTATTTT.

The chain recombines TRBV7-8 with TRBJ1-2; a weak D match, TRBD1 (5 bases). Germline values: CDR1 SGHVS, CDR2 FQNEAQ. V lost 7 bases, J lost 3 bases, and 18 bases lay in between. The CDR3 has 15 amino acids. Here the CDR3 DNA reads TGTGCCAGCACCGACAAGGGGAATAAAGACTATGGCTACACCTTC. Residues: CASTDKGNKDYGYTF.

The J gene is TRBJ2-7, the V gene TRBV15; TRBD2 matches at 7 bases. With V trimmed by 2 bases and J by 3 bases, 10 bases remained unmatched. The CDR3 spans 16 residues. CDR1 and CDR2 from the germline V gene are LNHNV and YYDKDF (reference sequence). CDR3 bases: TGTGCCACCAGCAGATCAAGGACTAGAGTTTACTACGAGCAGTACTTC. Protein: CATSRSRTRVYYEQYF.

This rearrangement joins TRBV10-3 to TRBJ1-6; TRBD1 might be the D (6 bases). Trimming stripped 4 bases from V and 8 bases from J, with 18 bases between. Germline assignment: CDR1 ENHRY and CDR2 SYGVKD. The CDR3 sequence is 16 residues long. The CDR3 DNA reads TGTGCCATCAGTGTACGGCCGGGACATGGCGATTCACCCCTCCACTTT. This gives the protein CAISVRPGHGDSPLHF.

V gene TRBV10-3 combines with J gene TRBJ1-1, with D possibly matching TRBD1 (5 bases). The V end was cut by 0 bases, the J end by 3 bases, with 14 bases between. This CDR3 is 16 amino acids long. Germline V lookup: CDR1 ENHRY, CDR2 SYGVKD. The CDR3 DNA reads as TGTGCCATCAGTGAGTCCTTGCTGTTAGGGGACACTGAAGCTTTCTTT. Amino acid sequence: CAISESLLLGDTEAFF.

The chain recombines TRBV9 with TRBJ2-7; TRBD1 matches 7 bases. Germline CDR1 reads SGDLS; CDR2 reads YYNGEE. Germline trimming cut 2 bases from V and 3 bases from J; bases unmatched to any gene: 8. The CDR3 totals 15 residues. The CDR3 protein is CASSVGQLVIYEQYF. The CDR3 bases are TGTGCCAGCAGCGTGGGACAGTTAGTGATCTACGAGCAGTACTTC. Full variable domain (missing parts from reference TRBV9 and TRBJ2-7): DSGVTQTPKHLITATGQRVTLRCSPRSGDLSVYWYQQSLDQGLQFLIQYYNGEERAKGNILERFSAQQFPDLHSELNLSSLELGDSALYFCASSVGQLVIYEQYFGPGTRLTVT.

The V call is TRBV28, the J call TRBJ1-5, with TRBD1 matching over 8 bases. The junction had 10 bases not matched to a gene; V was cut back by 8 bases and J by 7 bases. Per the germline V gene, CDR1 is MDHEN and CDR2 is SYDVKM. This CDR3 has 14 amino acids. The CDR3 DNA reads TGTGCCAGCGACGTAGAACAGGGGGTACAGCCCCAGCATTTT. It yields the protein CASDVEQGVQPQHF.

V and J are TRBV27 and TRBJ2-2, with TRBD1 identical over 8 bases. Germline-derived CDR1 and CDR2 are MNHEY and SMNVEV (reference sequence). CDR3 size: 15 residues. V lost 5 bases and J lost 6; bases outside the gene matches: 8. CDR3 DNA: TGTGCCAGCAGTCCGAGGACAGGGTTATCCGGGGAGCTGTTTTTT. Translated, it gives CASSPRTGLSGELFF.

This sequence joins TRBV18 and TRBJ2-1, with unresolved D. The V end lost 3 bases, the J end lost 13 bases, and 13 bases lay between the germline ends. The germline CDR1 and CDR2 sequences are KGHSH and LQKENI. This CDR3 is built from 12 residues. The DNA of the CDR3 is TGTGCCAGCTCACCTTCCCCCCTGTTCCAGTTCTTC. Residues: CASSPSPLFQFF.

V and J are TRBV15 and TRBJ2-5, with 7 bases lining up with TRBD2. The junction had 7 bases not matched to a gene; V was cut back by 4 bases and J by 5 bases. Germline values: CDR1 LNHNV, CDR2 YYDKDF (reference sequence). The CDR3 has 14 residues. The CDR3 spells CATSMAGVAETQYF. CDR3 bases: TGTGCCACCAGCATGGCGGGAGTGGCGGAGACCCAGTACTTC.